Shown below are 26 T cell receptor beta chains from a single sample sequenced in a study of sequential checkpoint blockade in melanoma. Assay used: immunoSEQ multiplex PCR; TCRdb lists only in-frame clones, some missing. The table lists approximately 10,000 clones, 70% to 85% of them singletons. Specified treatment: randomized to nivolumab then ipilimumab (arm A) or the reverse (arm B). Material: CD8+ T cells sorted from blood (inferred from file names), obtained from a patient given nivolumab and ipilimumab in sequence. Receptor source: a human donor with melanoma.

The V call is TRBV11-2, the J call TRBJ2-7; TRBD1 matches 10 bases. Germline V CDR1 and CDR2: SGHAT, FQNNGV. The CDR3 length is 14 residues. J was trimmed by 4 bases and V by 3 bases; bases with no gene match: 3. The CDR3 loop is CASSLGTGEYEQYF. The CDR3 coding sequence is TGTGCCAGCAGCTTGGGGACAGGGGAGTACGAGCAGTACTTC.

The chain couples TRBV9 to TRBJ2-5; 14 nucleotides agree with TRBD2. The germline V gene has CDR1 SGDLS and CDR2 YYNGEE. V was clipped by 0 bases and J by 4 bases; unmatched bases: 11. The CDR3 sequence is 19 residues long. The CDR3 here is CASSVGVTSGGVTPETQYF. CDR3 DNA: TGTGCCAGCAGCGTAGGGGTGACTAGCGGGGGGGTGACCCCAGAGACCCAGTACTTC.

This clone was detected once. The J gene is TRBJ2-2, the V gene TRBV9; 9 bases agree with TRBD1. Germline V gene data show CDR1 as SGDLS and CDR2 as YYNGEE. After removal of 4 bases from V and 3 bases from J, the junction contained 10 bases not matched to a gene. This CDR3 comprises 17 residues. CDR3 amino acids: CASSTPTWDRDTGELFF. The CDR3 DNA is TGTGCCAGCAGCACTCCCACCTGGGACAGGGACACCGGGGAGCTGTTTTTT.

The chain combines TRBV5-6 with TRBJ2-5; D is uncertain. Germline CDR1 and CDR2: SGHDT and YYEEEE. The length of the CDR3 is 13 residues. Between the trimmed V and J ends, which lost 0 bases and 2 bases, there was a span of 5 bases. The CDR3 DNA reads TGTGCCAGCAGCTTGGAATATCAAGAGACCCAGTACTTC. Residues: CASSLEYQETQYF.

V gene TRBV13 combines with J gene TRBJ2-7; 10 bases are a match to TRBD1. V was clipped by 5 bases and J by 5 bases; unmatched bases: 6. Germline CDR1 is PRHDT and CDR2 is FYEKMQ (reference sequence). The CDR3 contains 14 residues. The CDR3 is CASSRGTGAHEQYF. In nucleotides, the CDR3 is TGTGCCAGCAGCCGAGGGACAGGGGCCCACGAGCAGTACTTC.

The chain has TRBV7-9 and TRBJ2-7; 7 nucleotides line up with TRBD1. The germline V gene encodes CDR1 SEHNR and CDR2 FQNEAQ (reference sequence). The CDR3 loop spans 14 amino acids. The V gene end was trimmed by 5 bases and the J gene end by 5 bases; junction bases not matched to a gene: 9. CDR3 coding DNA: TGTGCCAGCAGCACCGGGACAGAGCTCAACGAGCAGTACTTC. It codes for CASSTGTELNEQYF.

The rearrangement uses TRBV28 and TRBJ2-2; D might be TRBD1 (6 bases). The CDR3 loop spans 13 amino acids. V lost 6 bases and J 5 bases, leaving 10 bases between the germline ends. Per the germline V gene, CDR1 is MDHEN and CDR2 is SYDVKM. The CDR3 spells CASSVTGTGELFF. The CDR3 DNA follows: TGTGCCAGCAGCGTAACAGGGACCGGGGAGCTGTTTTTT.

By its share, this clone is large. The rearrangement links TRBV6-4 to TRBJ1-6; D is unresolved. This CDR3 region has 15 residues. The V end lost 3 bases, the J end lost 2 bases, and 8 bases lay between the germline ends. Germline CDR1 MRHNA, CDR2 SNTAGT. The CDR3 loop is CASSDYTAYNSPLHF. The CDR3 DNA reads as TGTGCCAGCAGTGATTATACAGCCTATAATTCACCCCTCCACTTT.

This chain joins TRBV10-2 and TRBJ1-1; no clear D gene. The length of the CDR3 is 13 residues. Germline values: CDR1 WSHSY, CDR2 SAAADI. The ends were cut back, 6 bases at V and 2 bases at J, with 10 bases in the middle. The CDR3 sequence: CASRTSANTEAFF. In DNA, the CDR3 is TGCGCCAGCAGGACATCGGCAAACACTGAAGCTTTCTTT.

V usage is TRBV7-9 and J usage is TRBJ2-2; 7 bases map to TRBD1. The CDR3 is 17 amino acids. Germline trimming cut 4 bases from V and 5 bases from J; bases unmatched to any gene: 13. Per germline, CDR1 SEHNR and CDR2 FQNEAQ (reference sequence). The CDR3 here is CASSSPAQGVRTGELFF. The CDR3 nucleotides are TGTGCCAGCAGCTCCCCCGCGCAGGGGGTCCGGACCGGGGAGCTGTTTTTT.

The CDR3 DNA follows: TGTGCCAGCAGTTACACAGACACCTACGAGCAGTACTTC. Amino acids: CASSYTDTYEQYF. J is TRBJ2-7 and V is TRBV6-5; no definite D call. CDR3 length: 13 amino acids. Deletions cut 2 bases from V and 2 bases from J, with 7 bases between. Germline CDR1 MNHEY, CDR2 SVGAGI.

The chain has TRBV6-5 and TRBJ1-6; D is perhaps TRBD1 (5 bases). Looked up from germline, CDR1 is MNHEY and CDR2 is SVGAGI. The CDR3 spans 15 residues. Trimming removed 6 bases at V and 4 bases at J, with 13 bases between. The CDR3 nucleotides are TGTGCCAGCAGCTACGCTGGGGCATATAATTCACCCCTCCACTTT. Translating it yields CASSYAGAYNSPLHF.

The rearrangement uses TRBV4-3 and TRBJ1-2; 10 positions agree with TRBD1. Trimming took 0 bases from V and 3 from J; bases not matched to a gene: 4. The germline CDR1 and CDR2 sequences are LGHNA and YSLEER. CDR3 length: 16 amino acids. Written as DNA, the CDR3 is TGCGCCAGCAGCCAAGAGGCCGGGACAGGGGACTATGGCTACACCTTC. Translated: CASSQEAGTGDYGYTF.

The CDR3 coding sequence is TGTGCCACCAGCACCCGGACAGTCAATCAGCCCCAGCATTTT. Translation gives CATSTRTVNQPQHF. The chain links TRBV15 to TRBJ1-5; D might be TRBD1 (6 bases). CDR1 LNHNV and CDR2 YYDKDF come from the germline V gene (reference sequence). V was cut by 4 bases and J by 3 bases, with 10 bases left in between. The length of the CDR3 is 14 residues. The full variable domain, its missing parts supplied by reference TRBV15 and TRBJ1-5, is DAMVIQNPRYQVTQFGKPVTLSCSQTLNHNVMYWYQQKSSQAPKLLFHYYDKDFNNEADTPDNFQSRRPNTSFCFLDIRSPGLGDTAMYLCATSTRTVNQPQHFGDGTRLSIL.

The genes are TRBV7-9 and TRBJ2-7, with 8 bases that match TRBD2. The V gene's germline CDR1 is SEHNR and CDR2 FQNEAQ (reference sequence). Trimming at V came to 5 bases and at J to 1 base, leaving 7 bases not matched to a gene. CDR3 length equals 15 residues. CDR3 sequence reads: CASSTRGGPSYEQYF. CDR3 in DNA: TGTGCCAGCAGCACCCGGGGGGGTCCGTCCTACGAGCAGTACTTC.

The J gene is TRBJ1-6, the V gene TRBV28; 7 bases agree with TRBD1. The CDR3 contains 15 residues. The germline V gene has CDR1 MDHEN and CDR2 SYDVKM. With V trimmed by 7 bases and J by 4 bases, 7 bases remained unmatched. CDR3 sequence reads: CASIQSGQYNSPLHF. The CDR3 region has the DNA TGTGCCAGCATCCAATCGGGACAGTATAATTCACCCCTCCACTTT.

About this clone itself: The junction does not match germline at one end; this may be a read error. CDR3 DNA sequence: TGTGCCACTAGCAGGGACAGGGTTGGTAATTCACCCCTCCACTTT. It specifies CATSRDRVGNSPLHF. V usage is TRBV15 and J usage is TRBJ1-6; 9 positions agree with TRBD1. This CDR3 has 15 amino acids. CDR1 and CDR2 from the germline V gene are LNHNV and YYDKDF (reference sequence).

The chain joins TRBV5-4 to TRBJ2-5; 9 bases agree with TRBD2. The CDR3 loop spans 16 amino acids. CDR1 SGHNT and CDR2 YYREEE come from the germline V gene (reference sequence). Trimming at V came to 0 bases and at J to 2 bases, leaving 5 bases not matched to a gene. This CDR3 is CASSLAAGGPQETQYF. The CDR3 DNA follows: TGTGCCAGCAGCTTGGCTGCGGGGGGGCCTCAAGAGACCCAGTACTTC. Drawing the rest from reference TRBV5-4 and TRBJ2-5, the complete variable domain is ETGVTQSPTHLIKTRGQQVTLRCSSQSGHNTVSWYQQALGQGPQFIFQYYREEENGRGNFPPRFSGLQFPNYSSELNVNALELDDSALYLCASSLAAGGPQETQYFGPGTRLLVL.

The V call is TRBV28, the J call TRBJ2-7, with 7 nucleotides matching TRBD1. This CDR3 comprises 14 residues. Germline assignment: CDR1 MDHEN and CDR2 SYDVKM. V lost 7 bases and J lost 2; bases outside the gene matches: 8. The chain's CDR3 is CASKETGVPYEQYF. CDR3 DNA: TGTGCCAGCAAGGAAACAGGGGTCCCCTACGAGCAGTACTTC.

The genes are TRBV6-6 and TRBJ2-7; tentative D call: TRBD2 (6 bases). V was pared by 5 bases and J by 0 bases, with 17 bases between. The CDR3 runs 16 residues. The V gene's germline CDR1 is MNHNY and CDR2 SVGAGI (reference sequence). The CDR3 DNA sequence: TGTGCCAGCAGTACTCCGGGACTCACAGTCTCCTACGAGCAGTACTTC. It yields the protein CASSTPGLTVSYEQYF.

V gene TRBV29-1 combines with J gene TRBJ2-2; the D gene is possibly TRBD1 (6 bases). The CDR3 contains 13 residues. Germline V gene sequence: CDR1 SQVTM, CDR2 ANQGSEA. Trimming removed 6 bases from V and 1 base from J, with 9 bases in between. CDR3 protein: CSVGTMNTGELFF. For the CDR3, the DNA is TGCAGCGTAGGGACAATGAACACCGGGGAGCTGTTTTTT.

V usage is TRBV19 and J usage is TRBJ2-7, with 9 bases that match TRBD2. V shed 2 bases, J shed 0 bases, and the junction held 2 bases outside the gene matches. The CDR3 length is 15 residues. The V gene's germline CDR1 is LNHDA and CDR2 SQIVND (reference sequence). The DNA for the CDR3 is TGTGCCAGTAGTATAACTAGCGGGCCCTCCTACGAGCAGTACTTC. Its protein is CASSITSGPSYEQYF. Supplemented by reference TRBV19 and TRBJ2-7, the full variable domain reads DGGITQSPKYLFRKEGQNVTLSCEQNLNHDAMYWYRQDPGQGLRLIYYSQIVNDFQKGDIAEGYSVSREKKESFPLTVTSAQKNPTAFYLCASSITSGPSYEQYFGPGTRLTVT.

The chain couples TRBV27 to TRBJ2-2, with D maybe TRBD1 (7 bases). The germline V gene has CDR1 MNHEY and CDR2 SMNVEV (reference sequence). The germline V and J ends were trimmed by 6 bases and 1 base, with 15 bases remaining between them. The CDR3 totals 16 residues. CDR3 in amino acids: CASSFRGTLNTGELFF. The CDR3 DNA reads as TGTGCCAGCAGCTTCAGGGGGACTTTGAACACCGGGGAGCTGTTTTTT.

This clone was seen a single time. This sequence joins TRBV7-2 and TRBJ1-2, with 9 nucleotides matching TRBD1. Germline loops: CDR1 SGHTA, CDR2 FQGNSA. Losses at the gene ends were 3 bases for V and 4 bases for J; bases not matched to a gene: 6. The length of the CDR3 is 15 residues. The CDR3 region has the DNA TGTGCCAGCAGCTTCCGGACAGGGGAAATCTATGGCTACACCTTC. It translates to CASSFRTGEIYGYTF.

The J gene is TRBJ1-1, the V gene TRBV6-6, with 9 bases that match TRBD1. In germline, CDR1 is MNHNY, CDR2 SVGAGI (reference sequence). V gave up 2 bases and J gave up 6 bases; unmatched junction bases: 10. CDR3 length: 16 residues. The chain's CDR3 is CASSYRLQGADAEAFF. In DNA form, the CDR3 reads TGTGCCAGCAGTTACCGGCTACAGGGGGCGGACGCTGAAGCTTTCTTT.

CDR3 sequence (DNA): TGTGCCAGTAGTATAGGTACAGGGTCGGATGGCTACACCTTC. This codes for CASSIGTGSDGYTF. The J gene is TRBJ1-2, the V gene TRBV19; a weak D match, TRBD1 (6 bases). There are 14 residues in the CDR3. Trimming removed 1 base at V and 6 bases at J, with 12 bases between. The germline V gene encodes CDR1 LNHDA and CDR2 SQIVND (reference sequence).